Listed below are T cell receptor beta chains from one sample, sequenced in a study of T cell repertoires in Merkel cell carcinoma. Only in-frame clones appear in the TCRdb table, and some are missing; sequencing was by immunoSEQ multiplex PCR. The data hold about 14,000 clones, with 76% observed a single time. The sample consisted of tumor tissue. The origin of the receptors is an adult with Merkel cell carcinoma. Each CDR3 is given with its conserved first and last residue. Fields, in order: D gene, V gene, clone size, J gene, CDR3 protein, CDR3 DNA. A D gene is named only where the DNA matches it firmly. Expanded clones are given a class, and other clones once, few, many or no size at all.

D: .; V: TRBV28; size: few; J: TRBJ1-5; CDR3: CASTYRDSNQPQHF; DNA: TGTGCCAGCACGTACCGGGACAGCAATCAGCCCCAGCATTTT
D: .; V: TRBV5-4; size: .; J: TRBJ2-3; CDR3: CASSLYRVGADTQYF; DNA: TGTGCCAGCAGCTTGTATCGGGTTGGGGCAGATACGCAGTATTTT
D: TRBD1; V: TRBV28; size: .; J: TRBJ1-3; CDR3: CASSSLGVGQGGGNTIYF; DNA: TGTGCCAGCAGTTCCTTGGGTGTCGGACAGGGGGGTGGAAACACCATATATTTT
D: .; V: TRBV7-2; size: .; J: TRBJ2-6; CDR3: CASSLYRAGSGANVLTF; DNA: TGTGCCAGCAGCCTATATAGGGCGGGGTCTGGGGCCAACGTCCTGACTTTC
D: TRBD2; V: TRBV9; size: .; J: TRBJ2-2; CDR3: CASRTDGGAGGELFF; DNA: TGTGCCAGCAGAACCGACGGGGGGGCCGGCGGGGAGCTGTTTTTT
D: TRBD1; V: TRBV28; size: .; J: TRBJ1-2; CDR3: CASSLSGEGRGRPNYGYTF; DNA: TGTGCCAGCAGTTTATCGGGGGAGGGCAGGGGGAGACCTAACTATGGCTACACCTTC
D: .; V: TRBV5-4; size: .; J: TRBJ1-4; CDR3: CASSGTADEKLFF; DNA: TGTGCCAGCAGCGGGACGGCGGATGAAAAACTGTTTTTT
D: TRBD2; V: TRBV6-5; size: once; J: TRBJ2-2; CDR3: CASSLAGGTGGELFF; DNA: TGTGCCAGCAGCCTAGCGGGGGGGACGGGCGGGGAGCTGTTTTTT
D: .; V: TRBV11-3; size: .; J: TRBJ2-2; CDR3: CASSPRQARGTGELFF; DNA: TGTGCCAGCAGCCCAAGACAGGCACGTGGGACCGGGGAGCTGTTTTTT
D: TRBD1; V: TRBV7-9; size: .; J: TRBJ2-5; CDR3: CASSGPGQGAGETQYF; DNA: TGTGCCAGCAGCGGGCCGGGACAGGGGGCAGGGGAGACCCAGTACTTC
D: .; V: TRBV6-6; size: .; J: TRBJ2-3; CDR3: CASSYLGVTDTQYF; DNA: TGTGCCAGCAGTTACTTAGGGGTCACAGATACGCAGTATTTT
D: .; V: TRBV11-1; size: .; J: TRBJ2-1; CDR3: CASSSWADYNEQFF; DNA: TGTGCCAGCAGCTCCTGGGCGGACTACAATGAGCAGTTCTTC
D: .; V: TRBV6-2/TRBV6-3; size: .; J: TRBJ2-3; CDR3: CASSYLSRSAFTDTQYF; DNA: TGTGCCAGCAGTTACCTCTCCAGGAGCGCTTTCACAGATACGCAGTATTTT
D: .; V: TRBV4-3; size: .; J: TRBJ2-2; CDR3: CASSPDSESGTGELFF; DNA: TGCGCCAGCAGCCCGGACTCAGAGTCGGGCACCGGGGAGCTGTTTTTT
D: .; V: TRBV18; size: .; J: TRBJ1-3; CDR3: CASSPGQVGTGNTIYF; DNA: TGTGCCAGCTCACCGGGGCAAGTGGGGACTGGAAACACCATATATTTT
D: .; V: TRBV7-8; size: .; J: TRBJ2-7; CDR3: CASSFRQTYEQYF; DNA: TGTGCCAGCAGCTTCCGACAGACCTACGAGCAGTACTTC
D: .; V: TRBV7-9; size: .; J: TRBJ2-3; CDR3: CASSFRGPDTQYF; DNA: TGTGCCAGCAGCTTCCGAGGTCCAGATACGCAGTATTTT
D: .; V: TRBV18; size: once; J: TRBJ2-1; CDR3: CASSPPSPFNEQFF; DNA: TGTGCCAGCTCACCACCGTCCCCGTTCAATGAGCAGTTCTTC
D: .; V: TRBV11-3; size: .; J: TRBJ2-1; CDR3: CASSFESEQFF; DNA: TGTGCCAGCAGCTTCGAAAGTGAGCAGTTCTTC
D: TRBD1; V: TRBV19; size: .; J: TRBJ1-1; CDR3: CASSLWTGSTEAFF; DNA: TGTGCCAGTAGTCTATGGACAGGGAGCACTGAAGCTTTCTTT
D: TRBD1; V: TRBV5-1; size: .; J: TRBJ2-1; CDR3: CASMADRGTYNEQFF; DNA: TGCGCCAGCATGGCGGACAGGGGCACCTACAATGAGCAGTTCTTC
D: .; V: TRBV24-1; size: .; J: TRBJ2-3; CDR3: CATSDFRGMGTDTQYF; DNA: TGTGCCACCAGTGATTTCCGGGGAATGGGGACAGATACGCAGTATTTT
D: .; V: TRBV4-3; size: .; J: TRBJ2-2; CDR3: CASSQESTSGGAGELFF; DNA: TGCGCCAGCAGCCAAGAATCTACTTCTGGTGGAGCCGGGGAGCTGTTTTTT
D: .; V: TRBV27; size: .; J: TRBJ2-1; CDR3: CASSQADRSWEQFF; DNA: TGTGCCAGCAGTCAAGCTGACAGGTCATGGGAGCAGTTCTTC
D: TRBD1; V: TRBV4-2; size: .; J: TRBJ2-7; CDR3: CASSQDAGDRGVYEQYF; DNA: TGTGCCAGCAGCCAAGACGCGGGGGACAGGGGGGTCTACGAGCAGTACTTC
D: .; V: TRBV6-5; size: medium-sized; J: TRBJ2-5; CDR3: CASSPTSKAETQYF; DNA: TGTGCCAGCAGTCCGACTAGTAAAGCGGAGACCCAGTACTTC
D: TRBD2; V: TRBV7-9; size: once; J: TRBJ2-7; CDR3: CASSSLAVTSGRIYEQYF; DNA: TGTGCCAGCAGCTCCCTCGCCGTGACTAGCGGGAGGATCTACGAGCAGTACTTC
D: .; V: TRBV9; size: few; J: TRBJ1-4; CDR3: CASSVFGTNEKLFF; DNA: TGTGCCAGCAGCGTATTTGGGACTAATGAAAAACTGTTTTTT
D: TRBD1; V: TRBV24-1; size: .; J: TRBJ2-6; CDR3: CATSGQLGTGVGANVLTF; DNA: TGTGCCACCAGTGGTCAACTCGGGACAGGGGTTGGGGCCAACGTCCTGACTTTC
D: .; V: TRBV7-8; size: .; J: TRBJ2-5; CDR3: CASSEGEGVKETQYF; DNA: TGTGCCAGCAGCGAAGGGGAGGGGGTAAAAGAGACCCAGTACTTC
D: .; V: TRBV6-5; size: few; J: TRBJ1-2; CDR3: CASSYRLGRDYGYTF; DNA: TGTGCCAGCAGTTACCGGCTAGGGAGGGACTATGGCTACACCTTC
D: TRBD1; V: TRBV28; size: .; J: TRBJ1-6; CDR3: CASSWRQGTGGSPLHF; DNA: TGTGCCAGCAGTTGGAGACAAGGGACAGGGGGTTCACCCCTCCACTTT
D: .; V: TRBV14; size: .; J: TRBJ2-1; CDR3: CASSQVRPDGNEQFF; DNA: TGTGCCAGCAGCCAAGTAAGGCCGGACGGGAATGAGCAGTTCTTC
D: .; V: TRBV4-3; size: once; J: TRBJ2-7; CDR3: CASSQDPGSYEQYF; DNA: TGCGCCAGCAGCCAAGACCCCGGAAGCTACGAGCAGTACTTC
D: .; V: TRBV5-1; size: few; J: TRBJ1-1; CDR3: CASVKESVRQATEAFF; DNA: TGCGCCAGCGTGAAAGAATCCGTCAGACAGGCCACTGAAGCTTTCTTT
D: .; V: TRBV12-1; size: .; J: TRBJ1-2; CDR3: CASSFGGGGDYGYTF; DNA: TGTGCCAGCAGCTTTGGGGGAGGGGGTGACTATGGCTACACCTTC
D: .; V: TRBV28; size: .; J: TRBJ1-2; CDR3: CASSLYGGGGYTF; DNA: TGTGCCAGCAGTTTATACGGGGGTGGCGGCTACACCTTC
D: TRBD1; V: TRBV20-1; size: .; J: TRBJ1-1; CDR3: CSASRGDSMNTEAFF; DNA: TGCAGTGCTAGTAGAGGGGACAGTATGAACACTGAAGCTTTCTTT
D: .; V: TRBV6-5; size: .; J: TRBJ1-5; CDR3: CASSLPDGYQPQHF; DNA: TGTGCCAGCAGTCTTCCAGACGGGTATCAGCCCCAGCATTTT
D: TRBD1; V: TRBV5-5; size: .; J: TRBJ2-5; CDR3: CASNTGTEETQYF; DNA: TGTGCCAGCAACACCGGGACAGAAGAGACCCAGTACTTC
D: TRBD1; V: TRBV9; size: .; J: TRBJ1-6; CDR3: CASSAGQGHSPLHF; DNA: TGTGCCAGCAGCGCTGGACAGGGTCACTCACCCCTCCACTTT
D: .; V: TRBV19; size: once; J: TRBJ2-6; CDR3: CASSLDTSGANVLTF; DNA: TGTGCCAGTAGTCTGGACACCTCTGGGGCCAACGTCCTGACTTTC
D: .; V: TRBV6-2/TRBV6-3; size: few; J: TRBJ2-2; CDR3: CASSYQVDTGELFF; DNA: TGTGCCAGCAGTTACCAGGTCGACACCGGGGAGCTGTTTTTT
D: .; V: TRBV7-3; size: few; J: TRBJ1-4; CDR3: CASSPTGATNEKLFF; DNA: TGTGCCAGCAGCCCGACCGGAGCAACTAATGAAAAACTGTTTTTT
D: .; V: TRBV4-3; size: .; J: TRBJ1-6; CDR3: CASSRDLVGAYSPLHF; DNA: TGCGCCAGCAGCCGAGATTTAGTGGGGGCCTATTCACCCCTCCACTTT
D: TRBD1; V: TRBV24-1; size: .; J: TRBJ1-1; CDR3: CATSDSGGVNTEAFF; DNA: TGTGCCACCAGTGATTCAGGGGGTGTGAACACTGAAGCTTTCTTT
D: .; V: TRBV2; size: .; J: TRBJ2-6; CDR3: CASRTGFSGANVLTF; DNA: TGTGCCAGCAGAACAGGGTTCTCTGGGGCCAACGTCCTGACTTTC
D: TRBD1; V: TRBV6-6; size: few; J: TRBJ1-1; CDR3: CASRDRGLTEAFF; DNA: TGTGCCAGCAGGGACAGGGGTTTGACTGAAGCTTTCTTT
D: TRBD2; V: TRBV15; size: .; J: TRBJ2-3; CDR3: CATSRDFPGSASGRMDTQYF; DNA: TGTGCCACCAGCAGAGATTTCCCAGGGTCGGCTAGCGGGAGAATGGATACGCAGTATTTT
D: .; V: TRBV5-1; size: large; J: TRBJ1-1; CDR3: CASSLNRNTEAFF; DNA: TGCGCCAGCAGCTTGAACAGGAACACTGAAGCTTTCTTT
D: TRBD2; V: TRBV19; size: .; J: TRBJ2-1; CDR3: CASSMAGAGRTYNEQFF; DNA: TGTGCCAGTAGTATGGCGGGAGCGGGAAGAACATACAATGAGCAGTTCTTC
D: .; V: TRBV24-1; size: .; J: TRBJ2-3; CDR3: CATSDSSVPYPDTQYF; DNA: TGTGCCACCAGTGATTCCAGTGTTCCATACCCAGATACGCAGTATTTT
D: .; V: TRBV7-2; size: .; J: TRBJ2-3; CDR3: CASRSTDTQYF; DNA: TGTGCCAGCAGGAGCACAGATACGCAGTATTTT
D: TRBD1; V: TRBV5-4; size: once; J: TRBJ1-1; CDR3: CASSLGQEPTEAFF; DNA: TGTGCCAGCAGCCTGGGACAGGAGCCCACTGAAGCTTTCTTT
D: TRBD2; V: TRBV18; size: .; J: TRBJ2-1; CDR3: CASSRVAGNFNEQFF; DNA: TGTGCCAGCTCACGAGTAGCGGGAAATTTCAATGAGCAGTTCTTC
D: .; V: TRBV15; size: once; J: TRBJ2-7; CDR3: CATSRGDAAEQYF; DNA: TGTGCCACCAGCAGGGGGGACGCCGCGGAGCAGTACTTC